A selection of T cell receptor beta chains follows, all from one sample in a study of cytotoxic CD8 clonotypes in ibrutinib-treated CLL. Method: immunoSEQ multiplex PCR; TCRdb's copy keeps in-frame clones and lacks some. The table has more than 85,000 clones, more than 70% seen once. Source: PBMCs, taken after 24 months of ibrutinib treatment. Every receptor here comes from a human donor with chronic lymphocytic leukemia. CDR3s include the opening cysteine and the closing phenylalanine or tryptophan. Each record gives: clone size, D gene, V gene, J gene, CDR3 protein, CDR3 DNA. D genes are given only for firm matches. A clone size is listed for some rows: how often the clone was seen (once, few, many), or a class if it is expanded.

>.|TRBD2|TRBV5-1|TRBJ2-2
CASSVTSGKFTGELFF
TGCGCCAGCAGCGTAACTAGCGGGAAATTTACCGGGGAGCTGTTTTTT
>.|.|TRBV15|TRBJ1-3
CATSRDTGGWNTIYF
TGTGCCACCAGCAGAGATACCGGGGGATGGAACACCATATATTTT
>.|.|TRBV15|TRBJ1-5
CATSRVTGSNQPQHF
TGTGCCACCAGCAGAGTGACAGGAAGCAATCAGCCCCAGCATTTT
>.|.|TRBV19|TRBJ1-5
CASTNLGNQPQHF
TGTGCCAGTACTAACCTGGGCAATCAGCCCCAGCATTTT
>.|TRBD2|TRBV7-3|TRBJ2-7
CASSLRPGGSYEQYF
TGTGCCAGCAGCCTAAGACCGGGAGGATCCTACGAGCAGTACTTC
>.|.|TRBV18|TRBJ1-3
CASSPGTGRRNTIYF
TGTGCCAGCTCACCAGGGACGGGACGTCGAAACACCATATATTTT
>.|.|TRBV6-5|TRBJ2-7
CASSQGRSSYEQYF
TGTGCCAGCAGTCAAGGACGGAGCTCCTACGAGCAGTACTTC
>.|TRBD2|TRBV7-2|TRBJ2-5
CASSPGLAGVGTQYF
TGTGCCAGCAGCCCCGGACTAGCCGGGGTGGGGACCCAGTACTTC
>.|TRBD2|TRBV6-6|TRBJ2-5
CASAGTSLGKTQYF
TGTGCCAGCGCCGGGACTAGCTTAGGGAAGACCCAGTACTTC
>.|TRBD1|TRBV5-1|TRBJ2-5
CASSLEGQGGQETQYF
TGCGCCAGCAGCTTGGAAGGACAGGGGGGGCAAGAGACCCAGTACTTC
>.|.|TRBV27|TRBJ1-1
CASSTDIASMGNTEAFF
TGTGCCAGCAGTACGGACATCGCGTCCATGGGGAACACTGAAGCTTTCTTT
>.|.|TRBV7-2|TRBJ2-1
CASSNQPAGEQFF
TGTGCCAGCAGCAACCAACCAGCCGGTGAGCAGTTCTTC
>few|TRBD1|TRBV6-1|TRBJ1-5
CASSTGQERYQPQHF
TGTGCCAGCAGCACGGGACAGGAGCGATATCAGCCCCAGCATTTT
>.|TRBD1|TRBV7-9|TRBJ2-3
CASSGRTGSTDTQYF
TGTGCCAGCAGCGGGAGGACAGGGAGCACAGATACGCAGTATTTT
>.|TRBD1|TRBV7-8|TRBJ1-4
CASSSGTAGEKLFF
TGTGCCAGCAGCTCAGGGACAGCCGGGGAAAAACTGTTTTTT
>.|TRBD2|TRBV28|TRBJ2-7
CASSSPLPTSGRYYEQYF
TGTGCCAGCAGTTCGCCCCTTCCTACTAGCGGGAGGTACTACGAGCAGTACTTC
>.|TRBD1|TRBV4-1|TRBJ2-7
CASSRTGQGKNEQYF
TGCGCCAGCAGCCGGACGGGACAGGGGAAAAACGAGCAGTACTTC
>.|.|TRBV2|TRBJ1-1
CASRTQVNTEAFF
TGTGCCAGCAGGACCCAGGTGAACACTGAAGCTTTCTTT
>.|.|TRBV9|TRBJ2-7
CASGGNYEQYF
TGTGCCAGCGGGGGAAACTACGAGCAGTACTTC
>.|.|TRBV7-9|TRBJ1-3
CASSLVAGFGNTIYF
TGTGCCAGCAGCTTAGTAGCGGGGTTTGGAAACACCATATATTTT
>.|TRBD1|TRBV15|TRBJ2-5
CATSTRDRVETQYF
TGTGCCACCAGCACCCGGGACAGGGTTGAGACCCAGTACTTC
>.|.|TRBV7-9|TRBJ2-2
CASSLAPKTITGELFF
TGTGCCAGCAGCTTAGCGCCGAAAACAATCACCGGGGAGCTGTTTTTT
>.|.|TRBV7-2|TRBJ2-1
CASSRPTYNEQFF
TGTGCCAGCAGTCGCCCAACCTACAATGAGCAGTTCTTC
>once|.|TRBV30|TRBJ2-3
CAWTGTDTQYF
TGTGCCTGGACCGGAACAGATACGCAGTATTTT
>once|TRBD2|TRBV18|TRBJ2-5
CASSPPGQRGLETQYF
TGTGCCAGCTCACCACCGGGTCAGCGGGGGCTCGAGACCCAGTACTTC
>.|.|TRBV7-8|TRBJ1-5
CASSLRGDRNQPQHF
TGTGCCAGCAGCCTCAGAGGGGACCGCAATCAGCCCCAGCATTTT
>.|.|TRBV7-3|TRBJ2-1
CASSPGLSVINEQFF
TGTGCCAGCAGCCCCGGACTCTCGGTAATCAATGAGCAGTTCTTC
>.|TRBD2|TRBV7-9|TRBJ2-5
CASSLSLAGGETQYF
TGTGCCAGCAGCTTAAGTCTAGCGGGTGGAGAGACCCAGTACTTC
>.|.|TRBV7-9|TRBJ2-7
CASSPASETGTYEQYF
TGTGCCAGCAGCCCCGCCTCCGAGACAGGTACCTACGAGCAGTACTTC
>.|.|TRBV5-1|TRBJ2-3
CASSLDSLRSDTQYF
TGCGCCAGCAGCTTGGACAGCCTCCGAAGTGATACGCAGTATTTT
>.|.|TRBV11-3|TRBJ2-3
CASSLEPDTQYF
TGTGCCAGCAGCTTAGAGCCAGATACGCAGTATTTT
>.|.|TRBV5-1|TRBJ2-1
CASSPASEQFF
TGCGCCAGCAGCCCCGCTAGTGAGCAGTTCTTC
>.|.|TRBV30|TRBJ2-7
CAWSNLAREQYF
TGTGCCTGGAGTAACCTGGCTAGGGAGCAGTACTTC
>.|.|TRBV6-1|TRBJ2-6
CASSEWTAGANVLTF
TGTGCCAGCAGTGAATGGACAGCCGGGGCCAACGTCCTGACTTTC
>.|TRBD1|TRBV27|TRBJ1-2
CASSATYRGNGYTF
TGTGCCAGCAGTGCGACCTACAGGGGTAACGGCTACACCTTC
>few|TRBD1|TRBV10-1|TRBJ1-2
CASRTRTGGANGYTF
TGCGCCAGCAGAACTAGGACAGGGGGCGCGAATGGCTACACCTTC
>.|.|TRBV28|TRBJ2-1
CASSLRGSRNEQFF
TGTGCCAGCAGTTTAAGGGGCTCGCGGAATGAGCAGTTCTTC
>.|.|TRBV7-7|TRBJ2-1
CASSLIAAYNEQFF
TGTGCTAGCAGCTTAATAGCGGCCTACAATGAGCAGTTCTTC
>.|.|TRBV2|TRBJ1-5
CASTKIRINQPQHF
TGTGCCAGCACCAAAATACGGATCAATCAGCCCCAGCATTTT